The next 2 T cell receptor beta chains were all read from a single sample in a study of blood T cells in healthy people across ages. Alongside a J-beta primer mix, a sample-barcoded 5' primer served in a second PCR lasting about 6 to 12 cycles. Using its own MiXCR run on the 5' RACE reads, TCRdb lists one record per CDR3 protein. The table lists roughly 1,300,000 distinct CDR3 sequences, roughly 64% of them singletons, with roughly 7% in the top ten. Material for sequencing was blood. The receptors shown here come from a man aged 18 to 30 in good health.

This chain joins TRBV5-1 and TRBJ2-5; 10 bases match TRBD2. The CDR3 is 15 residues long. CDR1 is SGHRS, CDR2 YFSETQ, per germline. J gave up 1 base and V 2 bases, and 2 bases lay outside the gene matches. The CDR3 reads CASSLQRGGQETQYF. The CDR3 coding sequence is TGCGCCAGCAGCTTACAGCGGGGGGGCCAAGAGACCCAGTACTTC.

About this clonotype: Compared with germline, one end of the junction differs, possibly owing to a read error. V is TRBV4-1 and J is TRBJ2-1, with unresolved D. The CDR3 contains 12 residues. CDR1 is MGHRA and CDR2 is YSYEKL in the germline V gene. The DNA of the CDR3 is TGCGCCAGCAGCAGTAAAGTAGATGAGAAGTTCTTC. Its protein product is CASSSKVDEKFF.